This record concerns one T cell receptor beta chain sequence. 60 Vbeta and 13 Jbeta primers were used in PCR. Profiled with immunoSEQ multiplex PCR; TCRdb holds only in-frame clones, not every one. The repertoire holds over 100,000 clones, with around four fifths as singletons. The CDR3 is 15 residues long. Germline V gene data show CDR1 as SGHNT and CDR2 as YENEEA. With 1 base removed from V and 0 bases from J, the gap between germline ends came to 6 bases. The data belong to a study of cytomegalovirus exposure and HLA in healthy donors. The source is a woman aged 45 to 65 in good health and CMV-seropositive. The sequenced sample consisted of PBMCs. The chain couples TRBV11-3 to TRBJ2-2; D remains unclear. The CDR3 DNA follows: TGTGCCAGCAGCTTAGGTCATGCGAACACCGGGGAGCTGTTTTTT. This codes for CASSLGHANTGELFF.